These 2 T cell receptor beta chains came from one sample sequenced in a study of radiotherapy plus CTLA-4 blockade in lung cancer. Some clones are missing from TCRdb's copy, which holds only in-frame ones; the method was immunoSEQ multiplex PCR. Among roughly 90,000 clones listed, roughly 79% were seen once. This specimen was peripheral blood, taken from a patient treated with radiotherapy plus ipilimumab. The receptors come from a human donor with non-small cell lung cancer who had a partial response to radiotherapy plus ipilimumab. Some clones in this sample may be carry-over from other donors' samples.

The sample holds a few counts of this clone. The gene calls are TRBV6-5 and TRBJ1-5; D is uncertain. CDR1 MNHEY and CDR2 SVGAGI come from the germline V gene. The V end lost 3 bases, the J end lost 9 bases, and 15 bases lay between the germline ends. The CDR3 covers 14 residues. The CDR3 reads CASSYSILEGPQHF. The CDR3 bases are TGTGCCAGCAGTTATAGTATTCTTGAGGGGCCCCAGCATTTT.

The rearrangement links TRBV5-1 to TRBJ1-1; 7 bases are shared with TRBD1. CDR3 length equals 15 residues. The germline CDR1 and CDR2 sequences are SGHRS and YFSETQ. Losses at the gene ends were 1 base for V and 5 bases for J; bases not matched to a gene: 8. Here the CDR3 reads CASSLTQGQRTEAFF. The DNA of the CDR3 is TGCGCCAGCAGCTTGACACAGGGGCAGAGGACTGAAGCTTTCTTT.